This is a list of T cell receptor beta chains from one sample in a study of CD8 T cells in ankylosing spondylitis. One entry per CDR3 protein, called by TCRdb with MiXCR from the 5' RACE reads. The table lists fewer than 550,000 distinct CDR3 sequences, 5.3% of them singletons, with under 4.5% in the top ten. The sequenced sample consisted of blood, either unsorted or a sorted T cell fraction (not recorded which). The receptors here all came from a male donor with ankylosing spondylitis. CDR3s leave out the opening cysteine and the closing phenylalanine or tryptophan. D genes are given only for firm matches.

length,V,D,CDR3
13,TRBV18,TRBD1,ASSPYGTANTEAF
11,TRBV7-2,NA,ASSRDPKETQY
12,TRBV7-2,NA,ASSWRRPGETQY
11,TRBV20-1,NA,SARPDMNTEAF
13,TRBV4-2,TRBD1,ASSQEDRALEKLF
11,TRBV5-8,TRBD2,ASSLGGGRTQY
12,TRBV4-3,TRBD1,ASSSSGQPYEQY
11,TRBV18,NA,ASSPGRDEKLF
13,TRBV7-9,NA,ASSYLRTSTDTQY
13,TRBV12-3/TRBV12-4,TRBD1,ASTAFRDSSETQY
13,TRBV5-5,NA,ASSPYGVQYTEAF
11,TRBV20-1,NA,SASEGDTTEAF
15,TRBV6-1,TRBD1,ASRRDRGYGEDSPLH
11,TRBV10-3,NA,AIRFRDTDGYT
11,TRBV28,TRBD1,ASSQTGGYEQY
11,TRBV7-9,NA,ASSLYREYEQY
14,TRBV5-5,TRBD2,ASGQLAGGPRNEQF
13,TRBV12-3/TRBV12-4,NA,ASSYRHRLDEKLF
12,TRBV20-1,NA,SARAVWVLETQY
13,TRBV9,NA,ASSVGWGSYNEQF
13,TRBV10-3,NA,AISERRGSSYEQY
14,TRBV28,TRBD1,ASSSPGQESPGELF
14,TRBV4-3,NA,ASSQEGIHRDYGYT
12,TRBV5-5,TRBD1,ASSPDREYRGYT
12,TRBV9,NA,ASSVEVRETEAF
11,TRBV12-3/TRBV12-4,TRBD1,ASSLTGLTEAF
11,TRBV10-3,TRBD2,AIRREDLWEQY
12,TRBV5-1,TRBD1,ASSTGQGGSGYT
13,TRBV10-3,NA,AISKGGTSYNEQF
11,TRBV7-8,NA,ASSTRQTYEQY
15,TRBV5-5,NA,ASSPKPPTAYQETQY
10,TRBV29-1,NA,SVVSGQGGLH
12,TRBV10-3,TRBD1,ASGSQGASDTQY
12,TRBV12-3/TRBV12-4,TRBD2,ASKGLAIYNEQF
13,TRBV20-1,NA,SARVGGQGWTEAF
12,TRBV20-1,NA,SAPTQSSYNEQF
10,TRBV20-1,NA,SALPGNSPLH
11,TRBV29-1,TRBD1,SVEGTGFYGYT
13,TRBV2,NA,ASSEAGGSPGELF
14,TRBV6-2/TRBV6-3,NA,ASSYRRGANTGELF
12,TRBV28,TRBD2,ASSGWIAGDTQY
13,TRBV3-1,TRBD2,ASSQDLREGGEQY
12,TRBV20-1,NA,SARVDGARYGYT
13,TRBV5-1,TRBD2,ASSLTGGHYNEQF
12,TRBV20-1,NA,SARDPRGDGGAF
13,TRBV12-3/TRBV12-4,TRBD2,ASSATAGPYNEQF
12,TRBV3-1,TRBD1,ASSQTGEGAEAF